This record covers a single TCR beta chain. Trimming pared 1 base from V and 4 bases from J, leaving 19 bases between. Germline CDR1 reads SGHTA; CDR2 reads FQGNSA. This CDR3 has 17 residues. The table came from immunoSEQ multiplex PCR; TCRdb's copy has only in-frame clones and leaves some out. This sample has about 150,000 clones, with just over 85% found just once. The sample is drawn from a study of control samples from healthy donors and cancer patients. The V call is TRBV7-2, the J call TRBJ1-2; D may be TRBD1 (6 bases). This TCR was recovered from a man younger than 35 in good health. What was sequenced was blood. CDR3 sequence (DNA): TGTGCCAGCAGCTTAGTTTGGGGGGGCGAGGAGGGCTATGGCTACACCTTC. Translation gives CASSLVWGGEEGYGYTF.